These 18 T cell receptor beta chains came from one sample sequenced in a study of cytomegalovirus exposure and HLA in healthy donors. This table comes from immunoSEQ multiplex PCR, and its TCRdb copy is limited to in-frame clones, with some not included. Of nearly 200,000 clones detected, around 80% appear once; the ten largest clones hold about an eighth. The sequenced sample was PBMCs. These receptors originate from a woman in her twenties or thirties in good health and CMV-seropositive.

The J gene is TRBJ2-1, the V gene TRBV18; 10 nucleotides match TRBD2. Germline V gives CDR1 KGHSH, CDR2 LQKENI. This CDR3 region has 14 residues. V shed 3 bases, J shed 7 bases, and the junction held 3 bases outside the gene matches. The CDR3 bases are TGTGCCAGCTCACCCTCGACTAGCGGGAATGAGCAGTTCTTC. It specifies CASSPSTSGNEQFF.

V is TRBV6-6 and J is TRBJ2-7, with TRBD1 matching over 7 bases. The CDR3 spans 14 residues. Germline V gene data show CDR1 as MNHNY and CDR2 as SVGAGI (reference sequence). The ends lost 2 bases at V and 0 bases at J; junction bases unmatched: 1. The CDR3 sequence is CASSYGTASYEQYF. DNA for the CDR3: TGTGCCAGCAGTTACGGGACAGCCTCCTACGAGCAGTACTTC.

This chain uses TRBV30 with TRBJ1-1; the match to TRBD1 covers 8 bases. The trim removed 0 bases at V and 11 bases at J, leaving 8 bases unmatched. Germline V lookup: CDR1 GTSNPN, CDR2 SVGIG (reference sequence). The CDR3 spans 13 residues. DNA for the CDR3: TGTGCCTGGAGTGTAAATGGAAGGGACAGGGCTTTCTTT. Protein product: CAWSVNGRDRAFF.

This chain joins TRBV19 and TRBJ1-5; weak D call: TRBD1 (5 bases). This CDR3 is built from 14 residues. The V end lost 5 bases, the J end lost 7 bases, and 15 bases lay between the germline ends. Germline V gene lookup returns CDR1 LNHDA and CDR2 SQIVND (reference sequence). As DNA, the CDR3 is TGTGCCAGTAGTCCCCTGGGGGGGAGACAGCCCCAGCATTTT. This gives the protein CASSPLGGRQPQHF.

The chain has TRBV5-1 and TRBJ2-1; D is possibly TRBD1 (5 bases). There are 15 residues in the CDR3. Germline CDR1 and CDR2: SGHRS and YFSETQ. The ends were cut back, 0 bases at V and 6 bases at J, with 13 bases in the middle. The CDR3 region has the DNA TGCGCCAGCAGCTTGGCGGGCTGGGGCTCCAATGAGCAGTTCTTC. It translates to CASSLAGWGSNEQFF. Supplemented by reference TRBV5-1 and TRBJ2-1, the full variable domain reads KAGVTQTPRYLIKTRGQQVTLSCSPISGHRSVSWYQQTPGQGLQFLFEYFSETQRNKGNFPGRFSGRQFSNSRSEMNVSTLELGDSALYLCASSLAGWGSNEQFFGPGTRLTVL.

This clone was seen just once. The chain uses TRBV28 and TRBJ2-7, with 11 bases matching TRBD2. The V gene's germline CDR1 is MDHEN and CDR2 SYDVKM. Trimming removed 5 bases from V and 6 bases from J; junction bases left unmatched: 3. The CDR3 loop spans 13 amino acids. The CDR3 DNA reads TGTGCCAGCAGTCGTAGCGGGAGGGGCGAGCAGTACTTC. Translation: CASSRSGRGEQYF.

This clone was recorded only once. This chain uses TRBV6-5 with TRBJ1-1; TRBD1 matches at 8 bases. V was clipped by 6 bases and J by 4 bases; unmatched bases: 4. This CDR3 contains 13 residues. Germline lookup yields CDR1 MNHEY and CDR2 SVGAGI. Here the CDR3 DNA reads TGTGCCAGCAGGGAACAGGGGGGCACTGAAGCTTTCTTT. The encoded protein is CASREQGGTEAFF.

This chain links TRBV5-1 with TRBJ2-7; TRBD1 aligns across 12 bases. The CDR3 is 15 amino acids. Germline V lookup: CDR1 SGHRS, CDR2 YFSETQ. V was pared by 3 bases and J by 4 bases, with 5 bases of the junction left unmatched. CDR3 in DNA: TGCGCCAGCAGCTGGGACAGGGGGCCCCTGTACGAGCAGTACTTC. It encodes CASSWDRGPLYEQYF.

The DNA of the CDR3 is TGTGCCGGTCGACTAGCGGGAGATGGCGAGCAGTACTTC. Its translation: CAGRLAGDGEQYF. The chain joins TRBV5-4 to TRBJ2-7; 12 positions match TRBD2. The germline gives CDR1 SGHNT, CDR2 YYREEE (reference sequence). The CDR3 spans 13 residues. V was pared by 10 bases and J by 6 bases, with 8 bases of the junction left unmatched.

The chain is built from TRBV9 and TRBJ1-1, with 9 bases lining up with TRBD1. This CDR3 is 15 amino acids long. Trimming took 4 bases from V and 2 from J; bases not matched to a gene: 6. The V gene's germline CDR1 is SGDLS and CDR2 YYNGEE. The CDR3 bases are TGTGCCAGCAGCTCCCAGGACAGGGGCAACACTGAAGCTTTCTTT. Translated: CASSSQDRGNTEAFF.

The chain recombines TRBV18 with TRBJ2-5, with D maybe TRBD1 (6 bases). The CDR3 sequence is 13 residues long. With 3 bases removed from V and 2 bases from J, the gap between germline ends came to 7 bases. Germline V gives CDR1 KGHSH, CDR2 LQKENI. CDR3 bases: TGTGCCAGCTCACCCGGACAGCAAGAGACCCAGTACTTC. This gives the protein CASSPGQQETQYF. The full variable domain, its missing parts supplied by reference TRBV18 and TRBJ2-5, is NAGVMQNPRHLVRRRGQEARLRCSPMKGHSHVYWYRQLPEEGLKFMVYLQKENIIDESGMPKERFSAEFPKEGPSILRIQQVVRGDSAAYFCASSPGQQETQYFGPGTRLLVL.

CDR3: CASSLDGQYTGELFF. The DNA for the CDR3 is TGCGCCAGCAGCTTGGACGGACAGTACACCGGGGAGCTGTTTTTT. This chain links TRBV5-1 with TRBJ2-2; weak D call: TRBD1 (6 bases). Germline V CDR1 and CDR2: SGHRS, YFSETQ. Trimming took 0 bases from V and 3 from J, leaving 9 bases between them. The CDR3 contains 15 residues.

The genes are TRBV5-1 and TRBJ2-7, with TRBD1 matching 9 bases. V gave up 5 bases and J gave up 5 bases; unmatched junction bases: 11. The CDR3 totals 15 residues. Germline CDR1 and CDR2: SGHRS and YFSETQ. CDR3: CASRPGQGHYDEQYF. DNA for the CDR3: TGCGCCAGCAGACCCGGACAGGGGCACTACGACGAGCAGTACTTC.

The chain is built from TRBV5-1 and TRBJ1-1, with no clear D. This CDR3 has 15 amino acids. With 0 bases removed from V and 0 bases from J, the gap between germline ends came to 9 bases. Germline V CDR1 and CDR2: SGHRS, YFSETQ. The CDR3 protein is CASSLGAWVNTEAFF. In DNA form, the CDR3 reads TGCGCCAGCAGCTTGGGGGCTTGGGTGAACACTGAAGCTTTCTTT.

The V call is TRBV11-2, the J call TRBJ2-1, with 8 bases fitting TRBD2. Germline assignment: CDR1 SGHAT and CDR2 FQNNGV. Unmatched junction bases numbered 9, after V lost 1 base and J lost 10 bases. The CDR3 is 15 residues long. The CDR3: CASSLVDAGGNEQFF. The CDR3 nucleotides read TGTGCCAGCAGCTTAGTCGACGCGGGAGGAAACGAGCAGTTCTTC.

This clone appeared a single time. The J gene is TRBJ1-1, the V gene TRBV5-4; 10 nucleotides line up with TRBD1. The CDR3 has 17 residues. V shed 3 bases and J 2 bases; nucleotides not matched to a gene: 10. Germline V gene sequence: CDR1 SGHNT, CDR2 YYREEE (reference sequence). CDR3 in DNA: TGTGCCAGCAGCTCTGGCCGGGACAGGGGTTTAAACACTGAAGCTTTCTTT. It specifies CASSSGRDRGLNTEAFF.

In nucleotides, the CDR3 is TGTGCCAGCAGCTTCGCTCAGGGATCCGGGGAGCTGTTTTTT. The encoded protein is CASSFAQGSGELFF. This chain uses TRBV7-2 with TRBJ2-2; D might be TRBD1 (5 bases). The CDR3 is made up of 14 amino acids. The germline V gene has CDR1 SGHTA and CDR2 FQGNSA. Trimming removed 3 bases at V and 6 bases at J, with 11 bases between.

The J gene is TRBJ1-2, the V gene TRBV18; TRBD1 agrees at 8 bases. Germline V gene data show CDR1 as KGHSH and CDR2 as LQKENI. V lost 10 bases and J lost 3; bases outside the gene matches: 4. CDR3 length equals 12 residues. The chain's CDR3 is CATQGADYGYTF. The CDR3 region has the DNA TGTGCCACCCAGGGGGCCGACTATGGCTACACCTTC.